This T cell receptor (beta chain) was identified during a study of cytomegalovirus exposure and HLA in healthy donors. The PCR was carried out with 60 Vbeta primers and 13 Jbeta primers. Repertoires were generated with immunoSEQ multiplex PCR, while TCRdb's copy carries only in-frame clones and drops some. Of about 80,000 clones in the sample, around 80% were seen once. About this clone itself: As yet, its antigen is unknown.

Whole-study results and caveats: The study listed approximately 160 cytomegalovirus-associated TCR beta chains.

CDR1 and CDR2 from the germline V gene are MNHEY and SMNVEV (reference sequence). With V trimmed by 2 bases and J by 5 bases, 6 bases remained unmatched. This CDR3 is built from 14 residues. V usage is TRBV27 and J usage is TRBJ2-7; TRBD1 matches 7 bases. This receptor was identified in a man younger than 40 in good health and CMV-seronegative. The sequenced sample consisted of PBMCs. CDR3 region: CASSLANRGNEQYF. Written as DNA, the CDR3 is TGTGCCAGCAGTTTAGCGAACAGGGGAAACGAGCAGTACTTC.